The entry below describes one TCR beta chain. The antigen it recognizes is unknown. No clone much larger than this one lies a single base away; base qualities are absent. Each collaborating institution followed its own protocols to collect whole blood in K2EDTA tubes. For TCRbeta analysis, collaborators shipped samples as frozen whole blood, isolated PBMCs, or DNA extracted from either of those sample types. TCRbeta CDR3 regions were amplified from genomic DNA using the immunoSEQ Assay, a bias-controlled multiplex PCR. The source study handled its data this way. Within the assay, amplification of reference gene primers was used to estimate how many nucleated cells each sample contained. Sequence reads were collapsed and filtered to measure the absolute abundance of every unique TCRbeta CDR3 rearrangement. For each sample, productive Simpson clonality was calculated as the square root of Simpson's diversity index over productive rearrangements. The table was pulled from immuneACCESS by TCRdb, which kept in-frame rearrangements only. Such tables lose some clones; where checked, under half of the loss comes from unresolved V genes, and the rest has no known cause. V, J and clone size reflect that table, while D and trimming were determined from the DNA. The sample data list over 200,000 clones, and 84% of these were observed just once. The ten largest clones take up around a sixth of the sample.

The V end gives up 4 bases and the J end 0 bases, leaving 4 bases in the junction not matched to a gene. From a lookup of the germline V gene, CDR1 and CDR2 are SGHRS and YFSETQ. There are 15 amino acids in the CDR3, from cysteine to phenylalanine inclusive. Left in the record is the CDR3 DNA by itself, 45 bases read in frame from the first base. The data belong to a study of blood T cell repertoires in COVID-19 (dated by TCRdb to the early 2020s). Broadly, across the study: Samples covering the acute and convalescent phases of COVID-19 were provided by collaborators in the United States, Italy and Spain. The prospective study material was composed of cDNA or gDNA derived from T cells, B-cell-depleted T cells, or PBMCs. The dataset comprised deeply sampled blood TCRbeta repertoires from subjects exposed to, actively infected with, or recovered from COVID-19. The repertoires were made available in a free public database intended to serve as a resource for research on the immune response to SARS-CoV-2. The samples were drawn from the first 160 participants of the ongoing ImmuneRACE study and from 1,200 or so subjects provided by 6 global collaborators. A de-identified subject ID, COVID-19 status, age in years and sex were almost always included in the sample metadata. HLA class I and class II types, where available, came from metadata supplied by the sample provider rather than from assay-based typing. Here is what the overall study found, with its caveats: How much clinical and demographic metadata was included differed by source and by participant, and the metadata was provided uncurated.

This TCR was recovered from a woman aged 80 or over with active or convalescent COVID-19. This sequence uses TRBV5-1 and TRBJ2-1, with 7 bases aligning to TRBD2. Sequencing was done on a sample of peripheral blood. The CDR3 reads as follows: CASSPRTSSYNEQFF. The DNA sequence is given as TGCGCCAGCAGCCCCAGGACTAGCTCCTACAATGAGCAGTTCTTC.